The 10 T cell receptor beta chains in this list originate from one sample, sequenced in a study of cytomegalovirus exposure and HLA in healthy donors. The PCR was carried out with 60 Vbeta primers and 13 Jbeta primers. Libraries were prepared by immunoSEQ multiplex PCR; TCRdb keeps only in-frame clonotypes and omits some of them. The table records 85,000 to 100,000 clones, around 60% of them present only once. Input material: PBMCs. The receptors were sampled from a man in his sixties in good health and CMV-seronegative.

This rearrangement joins TRBV19 to TRBJ2-1; 12 positions agree with TRBD2. The CDR3 sequence is 16 residues long. Germline CDR1 LNHDA, CDR2 SQIVND (reference sequence). The trim removed 3 bases at V and 10 bases at J, leaving 10 bases unmatched. For the CDR3, the DNA is TGTGCCAGTAGTATTCAGGGGACTAGCGGGCCTCAAGAGCAGTTCTTC. This gives the protein CASSIQGTSGPQEQFF.

This clone appeared a single time. V and J are TRBV5-1 and TRBJ2-1; 7 bases align to TRBD2. The CDR3 is 15 amino acids. Trimming removed 1 base from V and 4 bases from J; junction bases left unmatched: 5. The V gene's germline CDR1 is SGHRS and CDR2 YFSETQ. This CDR3 reads CASSLRSGEYNEQFF. For the CDR3, the DNA is TGCGCCAGCAGCTTGCGGAGCGGGGAGTACAATGAGCAGTTCTTC.

Of note for this clone: A read error is likely here: a far larger clone is one base away. The chain combines TRBV4-2 with TRBJ1-3; perhaps TRBD1 as D (6 bases). This CDR3 contains 15 residues. The germline gives CDR1 LGHNA, CDR2 YNFKEQ. Trimming took off 4 bases at V and 5 bases at J, with 15 bases between the two ends. CDR3 sequence: CASSPWTGTRNTIYF. CDR3 nucleotides: TGTGCCAGCAGCCCCTGGACCGGGACACGAAACACCATATATTTT.

V usage is TRBV9 and J usage is TRBJ1-1; D not certain. The CDR3 length is 13 residues. In germline, CDR1 is SGDLS, CDR2 YYNGEE. The ends were cut back, 4 bases at V and 14 bases at J, with 21 bases in the middle. The CDR3 nucleotides are TGTGCCAGCAGCAAAGGCTGGGCGGGATTTGTCTTCTTT. Encoded protein: CASSKGWAGFVFF.

This clone was observed a handful of times. This chain uses TRBV4-2 with TRBJ2-5; D is uncertain. Trimming shortened V by 0 bases and J by 4 bases, and 12 bases separated the two germline ends. Germline V gene data show CDR1 as LGHNA and CDR2 as YNFKEQ. The CDR3 is 15 residues long. DNA for the CDR3: TGTGCCAGCAGCCAAGAGCCCCCTCCTAGAGAGACCCAGTACTTC. Encoded protein: CASSQEPPPRETQYF.

V is TRBV14 and J is TRBJ1-6, with D tentatively TRBD1 (5 bases). Germline V CDR1 and CDR2: SGHDN, FVKESK. The CDR3 consists of 15 residues. V was clipped by 1 base and J by 10 bases, with 14 bases between them. CDR3 coding DNA: TGTGCCAGCAGCCAAGTTCCCGGGTCAGGGTCACCCCTCCACTTT. Translation: CASSQVPGSGSPLHF.

J is TRBJ1-1 and V is TRBV28; D not resolved. In germline, CDR1 is MDHEN, CDR2 SYDVKM. This CDR3 comprises 16 residues. V lost 2 bases, J lost 5 bases, and 18 bases lay in between. CDR3 residues: CASSLNTVGWRTEAFF. The CDR3 nucleotides are TGTGCCAGCAGTTTAAATACTGTGGGGTGGAGGACTGAAGCTTTCTTT. The entire variable domain, with the rest obtained from reference TRBV28 and TRBJ1-1, is as follows: DVKVTQSSRYLVKRTGEKVFLECVQDMDHENMFWYRQDPGLGLRLIYFSYDVKMKEKGDIPEGYSVSREKKERFSLILESASTNQTSMYLCASSLNTVGWRTEAFFGQGTRLTVV.

The V gene is TRBV6-5, the J gene TRBJ1-3, with 7 bases aligning to TRBD1. This CDR3 spans 15 amino acids. V dropped 2 bases and J dropped 4; count of bases not matched to a gene: 5. Germline loops: CDR1 MNHEY, CDR2 SVGAGI. DNA of the CDR3: TGTGCCAGCAGTTACACTAGGGACAGAGGAAACACCATATATTTT. Protein sequence: CASSYTRDRGNTIYF.

This chain connects TRBV11-2 to TRBJ2-7, with a possible D match to TRBD2 (7 bases). Per the germline V gene, CDR1 is SGHAT and CDR2 is FQNNGV. With 6 bases removed from V and 0 bases from J, the gap between germline ends came to 15 bases. This CDR3 is built from 15 residues. The CDR3 spells CASSPEGGPSYEQYF. The DNA of the CDR3 is TGTGCCAGCAGTCCCGAGGGGGGGCCCTCCTACGAGCAGTACTTC. Full variable domain (remainder filled in from reference TRBV11-2 and TRBJ2-7): EAGVAQSPRYKIIEKRQSVAFWCNPISGHATLYWYQQILGQGPKLLIQFQNNGVVDDSQLPKDRFSAERLKGVDSTLKIQPAKLEDSAVYLCASSPEGGPSYEQYFGPGTRLTVT.

The chain combines TRBV28 with TRBJ1-5; D is unresolved. The CDR3 covers 14 residues. Trimming stripped 1 base from V and 2 bases from J, with 6 bases between. In germline, CDR1 is MDHEN, CDR2 SYDVKM. Written as DNA, the CDR3 is TGTGCCAGCAGTTTATCTGCGGGCAATCAGCCCCAGCATTTT. It is translated as CASSLSAGNQPQHF.